Sequencing of this T cell receptor beta chain was carried out in a study of a mutant IDH1 vaccine in newly diagnosed glioma. Study in general: Every participant had undergone radiotherapy, temozolomide, or both before, and most underwent both.

The time point: week 47, end of study. In the vaccine, a single dose held 300 ug of the mutant IDH1 20-mer peptide, along with topical imiquimod. Each astrocytoma in the donors was new, WHO grade 3 or 4, IDH1-mutant and ATRX-lost. Concerning this clone itself: The antigen remains undetermined.

V dropped 4 bases and J dropped 1 base, with 9 bases sitting between them. This CDR3 is 13 amino acids long. Germline V gene lookup returns CDR1 SGHDT and CDR2 YYEEEE. Regarding the study as a whole: With respect to changes in top peripheral T cell clonotypes, pseudoprogression seemed unrelated.

The data were produced by immunoSEQ multiplex PCR, yet TCRdb's version contains in-frame clones alone and is incomplete. The table lists approximately 25,000 clones, 82% of them singletons, with approximately 3.9% in the top ten. The sequences come from PBMCs, collected from a glioma patient whose treatment included an IDH1 peptide vaccine. The chain joins TRBV5-6 to TRBJ2-7; D is perhaps TRBD2 (5 bases). This sequence originates from a man aged 40-49 years with glioma. Some clones in this sample may be carry-over from other donors' samples. CDR3 loop: CASSTLGSYEQYF. The CDR3 nucleotides read TGTGCCAGCAGCACACTAGGATCCTACGAGCAGTACTTC.